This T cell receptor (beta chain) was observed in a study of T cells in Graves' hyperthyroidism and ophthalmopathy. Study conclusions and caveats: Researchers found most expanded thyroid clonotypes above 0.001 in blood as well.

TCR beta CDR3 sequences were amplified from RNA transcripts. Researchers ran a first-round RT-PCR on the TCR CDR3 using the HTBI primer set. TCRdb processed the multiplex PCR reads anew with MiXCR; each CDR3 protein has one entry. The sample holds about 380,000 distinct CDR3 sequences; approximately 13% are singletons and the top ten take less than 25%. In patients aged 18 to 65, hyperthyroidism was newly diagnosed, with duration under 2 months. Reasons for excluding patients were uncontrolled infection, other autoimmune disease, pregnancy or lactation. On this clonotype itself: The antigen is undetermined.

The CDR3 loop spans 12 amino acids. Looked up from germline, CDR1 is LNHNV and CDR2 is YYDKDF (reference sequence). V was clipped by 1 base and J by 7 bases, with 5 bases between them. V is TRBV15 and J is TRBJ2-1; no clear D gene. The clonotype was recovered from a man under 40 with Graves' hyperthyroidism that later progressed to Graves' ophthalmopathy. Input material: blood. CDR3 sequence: CATSRVVNEQFF. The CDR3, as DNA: TGTGCCACCAGCAGAGTTGTAAATGAGCAGTTCTTC.